The 2 T cell receptor beta chains reported below all come from one sample, sequenced in a study of blood T cell repertoires in COVID-19. Assay used: immunoSEQ multiplex PCR; TCRdb lists only in-frame clones, some missing. The table includes roughly 79,000 clones, about four fifths detected once. Sequenced material: peripheral blood. Receptor source: a human donor in a cohort sampled during active COVID-19.

This clone was seen a few times. The same CDR3 also results from other DNA sequences found in this sample. The J gene is TRBJ1-1, the V gene TRBV5-6; D unclear. The V end lost 1 base, the J end lost 1 base, and 5 bases lay between the germline ends. The CDR3 is 13 amino acids. Germline V gene data show CDR1 as SGHDT and CDR2 as YYEEEE. CDR3 coding DNA: TGTGCCAGCAGCTTGCCGCGGAACACTGAAGCTTTCTTT. Protein sequence: CASSLPRNTEAFF.

The V gene is TRBV19, the J gene TRBJ1-2; D is undetermined. Trimming removed 9 bases at V and 6 bases at J, with 11 bases between. The CDR3 totals 11 residues. CDR1 is LNHDA, CDR2 SQIVND, per germline (reference sequence). Written as DNA, the CDR3 is TGTGCCAGCTTTGACTTAGATGGCTACACCTTC. Protein: CASFDLDGYTF.